This T cell receptor (beta chain) emerged from a study of blood T cell repertoires in COVID-19. Study overall: Samples representing acute and convalescent COVID-19 were sourced from the United States, Italy and Spain. In each case, the material was cDNA or gDNA derived from T cells, B-cell-depleted T cells, or PBMCs.

Original handling: Reference gene primer amplification yielded estimated nucleated cell counts. Using immunoSEQ multiplex PCR, the repertoire was profiled, and TCRdb retains in-frame clones only, with some absent. The V and J calls and clone size are taken from that table; D and trimming were inferred from the DNA. This repertoire shows about 62,000 clones, roughly 80% found once; its top ten account for around a sixth. The CDR3 loop spans 13 amino acids. Germline CDR1 reads SEHNR; CDR2 reads FQNEAQ (reference sequence). Trimming removed 1 base at V and 3 bases at J, with 7 bases between. Sequenced: peripheral blood. The chain uses TRBV7-9 and TRBJ2-7, with no clear D. This sequence was found in a man aged 55 to 70 with acute or convalescent COVID-19. For the CDR3, the DNA is TGTGCCAGCAGCTTAGGAGTCGGCTACGAGCAGTACTTC. As protein: CASSLGVGYEQYF.